The 15 T cell receptor beta chains below all came from one sample that was sequenced in a study of blood T cell repertoires in COVID-19. The table came from immunoSEQ multiplex PCR; TCRdb's copy has only in-frame clones and leaves some out. The sample consists of approximately 260,000 clones, around nine tenths of them appearing once. Source material: PBMCs or T cells enriched from blood (not recorded which). All receptors derive from a woman aged 55-69 years who had recovered from COVID-19.

V and J are TRBV28 and TRBJ2-7; TRBD1 is a possible D gene (5 bases). CDR1 and CDR2 (germline): MDHEN, SYDVKM. Trimming removed 3 bases from V and 4 bases from J, with 10 bases in between. The CDR3 has 13 amino acids. This chain's CDR3 is CASSLDTPYEQYF. CDR3 nucleotide sequence: TGTGCCAGCAGTTTGGACACACCGTACGAGCAGTACTTC.

The rearrangement uses TRBV5-1 and TRBJ1-1; D ambiguous. Trimming pared 4 bases from V and 0 bases from J, leaving 13 bases between. The CDR3 is made up of 15 amino acids. Germline CDR1 is SGHRS and CDR2 is YFSETQ. The CDR3 region has the DNA TGCGCCAGCAGCATGGAATTACGGTTGAACACTGAAGCTTTCTTT. It codes for CASSMELRLNTEAFF.

The V gene is TRBV7-6, the J gene TRBJ1-2, with TRBD1 identical over 8 bases. Germline values: CDR1 SGHVS, CDR2 FNYEAQ. The CDR3 consists of 15 residues. V was clipped by 1 base and J by 4 bases; unmatched bases: 5. CDR3 nucleotide sequence: TGTGCCAGCAGCTTAGGGACAGGGTTTCCCTATGGCTACACCTTC. Amino acid sequence: CASSLGTGFPYGYTF.

The V gene is TRBV6-1, the J gene TRBJ1-5; TRBD1 is a possible D gene (6 bases). The germline CDR1 and CDR2 sequences are MNHNS and SASEGT. The CDR3 runs to 14 residues. Deletions cut 3 bases from V and 7 bases from J, with 13 bases between. As DNA, the CDR3 is TGTGCCAGCAGTGATCAGGGGTTGGGACAGCCCCAGCATTTT. It translates to CASSDQGLGQPQHF.

The V and J genes are TRBV9 and TRBJ2-5, with 9 bases matching TRBD2. CDR1 and CDR2 from the germline V gene are SGDLS and YYNGEE. The V segment lost 2 bases and the J segment 2 bases; nucleotides outside the gene matches: 1. The CDR3 covers 14 residues. The CDR3 DNA follows: TGTGCCAGCAGCGTCCTAGCGGGGCAAGAGACCCAGTACTTC. This gives the protein CASSVLAGQETQYF.

For the CDR3, the DNA is TGTGCCAGCAGATCTCCTTGGGGCGGAACAGTGAACACTGAAGCTTTCTTT. Protein sequence: CASRSPWGGTVNTEAFF. The chain is built from TRBV28 and TRBJ1-1; TRBD1 is a possible D gene (5 bases). Trimming shortened V by 6 bases and J by 0 bases, and 20 bases separated the two germline ends. Germline values: CDR1 MDHEN, CDR2 SYDVKM. The CDR3 is made up of 17 amino acids. The full variable domain, with the rest looked up from reference TRBV28 and TRBJ1-1, is DVKVTQSSRYLVKRTGEKVFLECVQDMDHENMFWYRQDPGLGLRLIYFSYDVKMKEKGDIPEGYSVSREKKERFSLILESASTNQTSMYLCASRSPWGGTVNTEAFFGQGTRLTVV.

This rearrangement joins TRBV7-2 to TRBJ1-2; D not resolved. V was cut by 3 bases and J by 0 bases, with 14 bases left in between. Germline V gene data show CDR1 as SGHTA and CDR2 as FQGNSA. The CDR3 length is 16 residues. The CDR3 protein is CASSLVGGLANYGYTF. The CDR3 DNA reads as TGTGCCAGCAGCTTGGTAGGAGGTTTAGCTAACTATGGCTACACCTTC.

V usage is TRBV28 and J usage is TRBJ2-3; D may be TRBD1 (6 bases). The CDR3 extends over 14 amino acids. Trimming removed 6 bases at V and 2 bases at J, with 12 bases between. Germline CDR1 MDHEN, CDR2 SYDVKM. The chain's CDR3 is CASSKGEITDTQYF. The CDR3 region has the DNA TGTGCCAGCAGCAAGGGGGAAATCACAGATACGCAGTATTTT.

The chain carries TRBV10-3 and TRBJ2-1; TRBD2 aligns across 10 bases. CDR1 is ENHRY, CDR2 SYGVKD, per germline. CDR3 length equals 15 residues. V lost 6 bases, J lost 3 bases, and 5 bases stayed unmatched. CDR3 residues: CAIRTSGSYYNEQFF. DNA for the CDR3: TGTGCCATCAGGACTAGCGGGTCCTACTACAATGAGCAGTTCTTC.

V usage is TRBV7-3 and J usage is TRBJ1-1; no clear D gene. The CDR3 runs to 13 residues. Trimming removed 0 bases from V and 7 bases from J, with 9 bases in between. Germline CDR1 reads SGHTA; CDR2 reads FQGTGA. Here the CDR3 DNA reads TGTGCCAGCAGCTTAACCCCAAGCGGTGAAGCTTTCTTT. Amino acids: CASSLTPSGEAFF.

The chain employs TRBV28 and TRBJ2-2; TRBD2 might be the D (6 bases). Per germline, CDR1 MDHEN and CDR2 SYDVKM. CDR3 length: 14 amino acids. Trimming stripped 9 bases from V and 2 bases from J, with 13 bases between. CDR3 coding DNA: TGTGCCAGTCAACTTAGCGGAAACACCGGGGAGCTGTTTTTT. Amino acids: CASQLSGNTGELFF.

The V gene is TRBV5-1, the J gene TRBJ2-7; weak D call: TRBD1 (5 bases). The germline V gene has CDR1 SGHRS and CDR2 YFSETQ. Deletions cut 0 bases from V and 2 bases from J, with 6 bases between. The CDR3 runs 13 residues. The CDR3, as DNA: TGCGCCAGCAGCTTGGAGGGGACCTACGAGCAGTACTTC. Its translation is CASSLEGTYEQYF. The entire variable domain, with the rest obtained from reference TRBV5-1 and TRBJ2-7, is as follows: KAGVTQTPRYLIKTRGQQVTLSCSPISGHRSVSWYQQTPGQGLQFLFEYFSETQRNKGNFPGRFSGRQFSNSRSEMNVSTLELGDSALYLCASSLEGTYEQYFGPGTRLTVT.

The rearrangement links TRBV5-4 to TRBJ2-1, with D perhaps matching TRBD1 (5 bases). Germline V gene data show CDR1 as SGHNT and CDR2 as YYREEE (reference sequence). V was trimmed by 6 bases and J by 1 base, leaving 14 bases between them. The CDR3 loop spans 15 amino acids. The CDR3 coding sequence is TGTGCCAGCACCCTTAAGGGGCCATCCTACAATGAGCAGTTCTTC. It is translated as CASTLKGPSYNEQFF.

This chain connects TRBV7-9 to TRBJ1-2, with a weak D call TRBD1 (6 bases). This CDR3 has 16 residues. The germline V and J ends were trimmed by 2 bases and 3 bases, with 16 bases remaining between them. Germline V gene sequence: CDR1 SEHNR, CDR2 FQNEAQ (reference sequence). The CDR3 bases are TGTGCCAGCAGCTTATTAACTTCAGGGGTCCACTATGGCTACACCTTC. Translation gives CASSLLTSGVHYGYTF.

The chain combines TRBV13 with TRBJ1-1, with D perhaps TRBD1 (5 bases). Germline lookup yields CDR1 PRHDT and CDR2 FYEKMQ (reference sequence). The length of the CDR3 is 14 residues. V was shortened by 3 bases and J by 3 bases, with 11 bases between the two germline ends. The CDR3 bases are TGTGCCAGCAGCTTTCCCTCCAGGGACACTGAAGCTTTCTTT. This gives the protein CASSFPSRDTEAFF.